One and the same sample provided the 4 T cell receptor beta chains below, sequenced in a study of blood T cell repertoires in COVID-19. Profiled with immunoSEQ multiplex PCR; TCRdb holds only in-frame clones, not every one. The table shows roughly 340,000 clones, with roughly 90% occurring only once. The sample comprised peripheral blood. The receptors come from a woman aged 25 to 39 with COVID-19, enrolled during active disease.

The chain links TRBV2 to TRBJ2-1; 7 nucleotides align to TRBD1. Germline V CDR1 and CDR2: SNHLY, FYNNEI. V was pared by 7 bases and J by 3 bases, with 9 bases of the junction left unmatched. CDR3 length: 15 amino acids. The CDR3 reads CASTERGPYYNEQFF. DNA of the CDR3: TGTGCCAGCACTGAGAGGGGGCCTTACTACAATGAGCAGTTCTTC.

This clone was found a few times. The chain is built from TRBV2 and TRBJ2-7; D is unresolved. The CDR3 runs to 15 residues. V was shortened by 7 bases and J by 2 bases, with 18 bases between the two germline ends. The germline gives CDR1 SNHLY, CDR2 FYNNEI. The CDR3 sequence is CASTLHPRNAYEQYF. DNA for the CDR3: TGTGCCAGCACCCTCCATCCCAGGAACGCCTACGAGCAGTACTTC. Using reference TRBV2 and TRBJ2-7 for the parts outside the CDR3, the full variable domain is EPEVTQTPSHQVTQMGQEVILRCVPISNHLYFYWYRQILGQKVEFLVSFYNNEISEKSEIFDDQFSVERPDGSNFTLKIRSTKLEDSAMYFCASTLHPRNAYEQYFGPGTRLTVT.

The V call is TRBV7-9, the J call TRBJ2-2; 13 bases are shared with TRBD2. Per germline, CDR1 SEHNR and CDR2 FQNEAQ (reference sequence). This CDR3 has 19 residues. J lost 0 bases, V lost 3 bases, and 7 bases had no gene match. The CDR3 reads CASSFPTSGGSSNTGELFF. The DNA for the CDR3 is TGTGCCAGCAGCTTCCCGACTAGCGGGGGGTCCTCGAACACCGGGGAGCTGTTTTTT.

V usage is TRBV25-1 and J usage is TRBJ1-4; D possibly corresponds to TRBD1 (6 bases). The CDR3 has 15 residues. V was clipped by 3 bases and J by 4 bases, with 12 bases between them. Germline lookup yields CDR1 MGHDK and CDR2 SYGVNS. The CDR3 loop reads CASSDRTAFNEKLFF. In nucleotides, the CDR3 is TGTGCCAGCAGTGATAGGACAGCTTTTAATGAAAAACTGTTTTTT.